These 27 T cell receptor beta chains originate from one sample sequenced in a study of T cells in Graves' hyperthyroidism and ophthalmopathy. RNA transcripts were the template for amplifying TCR beta CDR3 regions. Initially, a first-round RT-PCR of the TCR CDR3 employed the HTBI primer set. TCRdb fed the multiplex PCR reads into MiXCR, producing one record per CDR3 protein. The sample has 300,000 to 450,000 distinct CDR3 sequences; about 15% are singletons. The sample comprised blood. The source is a woman between 25 and 40 years old with Graves' ophthalmopathy.

The chain joins TRBV12-3 or TRBV12-4 to TRBJ2-7; TRBD2 aligns across 12 bases. There are 16 residues in the CDR3. V gave up 5 bases and J gave up 3 bases; unmatched junction bases: 8. In DNA form, the CDR3 reads TGTGCCAGCAGTCCCCCCCGACTAGCGGGGGACTACGAGCAGTACTTC. Protein sequence: CASSPPRLAGDYEQYF.

This clonotype was found once. This clone may be a read error of a much larger clone one base away. The chain employs TRBV2 and TRBJ1-1, with D maybe TRBD1 (6 bases). Looked up from germline, CDR1 is SNHLY and CDR2 is FYNNEI. The CDR3 sequence is 13 residues long. CDR3 region: CASSQERGFEASF. In DNA, the CDR3 is TGTGCCAGCAGTCAAGAGAGGGGGTTTGAAGCTTCCTTT.

This clonotype appeared a few times. The chain has TRBV9 and TRBJ2-7; perhaps TRBD2 as D (6 bases). The CDR3 is 14 residues long. The V end was cut by 0 bases, the J end by 0 bases, with 7 bases between. The V gene's germline CDR1 is SGDLS and CDR2 YYNGEE. CDR3 in DNA: TGTGCCAGCAGCGTAGGAGCGGGCTCCTACGAGCAGTACTTC. This translates into CASSVGAGSYEQYF.

This clonotype was recorded many times. The V and J genes are TRBV4-2 and TRBJ1-1; D gene uncertain. CDR3 size: 16 residues. From germline, CDR1 is LGHNA and CDR2 YNFKEQ. V was pared by 0 bases and J by 1 base, with 12 bases between. CDR3: CASSQDHCVGNTEAFF. The CDR3 region has the DNA TGTGCCAGCAGCCAAGATCACTGCGTCGGGAACACTGAAGCTTTCTTT.

This clonotype was counted at least ten times. V and J are TRBV27 and TRBJ1-1; 7 bases agree with TRBD1. The CDR3 runs 14 residues. Trimming took 5 bases from V and 5 from J; bases not matched to a gene: 8. Germline CDR1 reads MNHEY; CDR2 reads SMNVEV (reference sequence). CDR3: CASSERQGMTEAFF. The CDR3 region has the DNA TGTGCCAGCAGTGAACGACAGGGAATGACTGAAGCTTTCTTT.

This clonotype came up many times. V and J are TRBV12-3 or TRBV12-4 and TRBJ1-2, with a possible D match to TRBD1 (6 bases). The CDR3 is 15 residues long. V lost 3 bases, J lost 7 bases, and 18 bases lay in between. The CDR3 region is CASSFGQTRLFGYTF. The CDR3 DNA is TGTGCCAGCAGTTTCGGACAGACCAGACTCTTTGGCTACACCTTC.

On this clonotype itself: Given a much more abundant clone one base away, this may be a read error. The chain has TRBV5-5 and TRBJ2-7, with a tentative D call TRBD1 (6 bases). CDR3 size: 14 residues. Germline CDR1 SGHKS, CDR2 YYEKEE (reference sequence). Here the CDR3 reads CASSQTPGAYEQYF. CDR3 in DNA: TGCGCCAGCAGCCAAACCCCAGGGGCCTACGAGCAGTACTTC.

The chain joins TRBV12-3 or TRBV12-4 to TRBJ2-7, with D unresolved. Trimming cost V 8 bases and J 0 bases, with 5 bases left between them. The CDR3 has 11 residues. The CDR3 region is CASCVSYEQYF. In nucleotides, the CDR3 is TGTGCCAGCTGTGTCTCCTACGAGCAGTACTTC.

This clonotype came up many times. This chain connects TRBV6-2 or TRBV6-3 to TRBJ2-7; D possibly corresponds to TRBD1 (6 bases). There are 14 residues in the CDR3. In germline, CDR1 is MNHEY, CDR2 SVGEGT. V was cut by 2 bases and J by 6 bases, with 14 bases left in between. The CDR3 DNA reads as TGTGCCAGCAGTTACAACAGGGAAATCGGCGAGCAGTACTTC. Amino acid sequence: CASSYNREIGEQYF.

This clonotype showed up many times. The chain employs TRBV20-1 and TRBJ2-1; TRBD1 might be the D (5 bases). The ends were cut back, 6 bases at V and 5 bases at J, with 17 bases in the middle. The germline gives CDR1 DFQATT, CDR2 SNEGSKA (reference sequence). This CDR3 has 14 amino acids. CDR3 amino acids: CSASDKGLNNEQFF. DNA for the CDR3: TGCAGTGCATCAGACAAGGGGTTAAACAATGAGCAGTTCTTC.

This chain links TRBV4-1 with TRBJ1-1; the D is unclear. CDR1 and CDR2 (germline): MGHRA, YSYEKL. V dropped 1 base and J dropped 3 bases, with 12 bases sitting between them. This CDR3 region has 15 residues. CDR3 region: CASSQVGRTDTEAFF. CDR3 DNA: TGCGCCAGCAGCCAAGTGGGCAGGACGGACACTGAAGCTTTCTTT.

J is TRBJ2-2 and V is TRBV20-1, with D maybe TRBD1 (6 bases). Trimming pared 4 bases from V and 6 bases from J, leaving 9 bases between. Germline V gene data show CDR1 as DFQATT and CDR2 as SNEGSKA (reference sequence). CDR3 length equals 12 residues. CDR3 region: CSANPGAGELFF. CDR3 sequence (DNA): TGCAGTGCTAACCCAGGGGCCGGGGAGCTGTTTTTT.

The count of this clonotype is one. A single base separates this from a much larger clone, so it may be a read error. The chain combines TRBV20-1 with TRBJ2-7; D gene unclear. The CDR3 consists of 13 residues. Germline V lookup: CDR1 DFQATT, CDR2 SNEGSKA (reference sequence). The CDR3 reads CSGRFSQSTSLYF. DNA of the CDR3: TGCAGTGGTAGATTTTCGCAATCTACGAGTCTGTACTTC.

The table lists this clonotype with a few counts. A much larger clone differs by one base, so this may be a read error. The chain employs TRBV28 and TRBJ1-1; weak D call: TRBD1 (6 bases). CDR1 is MDHEN, CDR2 SYDVKM, per germline. CDR3 length: 15 amino acids. The CDR3 DNA is TGTGCCAGCAGTTTAAGTTGGGGGCTGAACACTGAAACTTTCTTT. It codes for CASSLSWGLNTETFF.

This clonotype was counted at least ten times. V is TRBV6-6 and J is TRBJ1-6; D is possibly TRBD1 (5 bases). V lost 0 bases and J lost 10, with 16 bases in between. CDR3 length: 16 amino acids. Germline assignment: CDR1 MNHNY and CDR2 SVGAGI (reference sequence). CDR3 nucleotide sequence: TGTGCCAGCAGTTACTCGGTCTTAAGGGGAGGGTCACCCCTCCACTTT. It specifies CASSYSVLRGGSPLHF.

The gene calls are TRBV30 and TRBJ1-4; D is possibly TRBD1 (5 bases). V was shortened by 6 bases and J by 7 bases, with 9 bases between the two germline ends. CDR3 length equals 11 residues. In germline, CDR1 is GTSNPN, CDR2 SVGIG (reference sequence). The CDR3 DNA reads TGTGCCTGCCTGGGGGGTGAAAAACTGTTTTTT. It translates to CACLGGEKLFF. Looking up the rest from reference TRBV30 and TRBJ1-4 gives the full variable domain: SQTIHQWPATLVQPVGSPLSLECTVEGTSNPNLYWYRQAAGRGLQLLFYSVGIGQISSEVPQNLSASRPQDRQFILSSKKLLLSDSGFYLCACLGGEKLFFGSGTQLSVL.

The chain carries TRBV6-2 or TRBV6-3 and TRBJ2-5; tentatively, D is TRBD2 (7 bases). The V end was cut by 6 bases, the J end by 9 bases, with 29 bases between. This CDR3 is built from 17 residues. Germline V gene data show CDR1 as MNHEY and CDR2 as SVGEGT. The CDR3: CASRRQGGGPTIGAQYF. The CDR3 coding sequence is TGTGCCAGCAGGAGACAAGGGGGGGGCCCCACGATCGGGGCCCAGTACTTC.

This clonotype appeared many times. CDR3 residues: CASTANTEAFF. The DNA for the CDR3 is TGTGCCAGCACCGCGAACACTGAAGCTTTCTTT. The chain joins TRBV28 to TRBJ1-1; D is unresolved. The CDR3 totals 11 residues. Trimming took off 7 bases at V and 1 base at J, with 4 bases between the two ends. Germline V gene data show CDR1 as MDHEN and CDR2 as SYDVKM. Full variable domain (missing parts from reference TRBV28 and TRBJ1-1): DVKVTQSSRYLVKRTGEKVFLECVQDMDHENMFWYRQDPGLGLRLIYFSYDVKMKEKGDIPEGYSVSREKKERFSLILESASTNQTSMYLCASTANTEAFFGQGTRLTVV.

This clonotype showed up many times. The CDR3 here is CASSTRGGYTF. The CDR3 nucleotides are TGTGCCAGCAGCACGAGGGGCGGCTACACCTTC. The J gene is TRBJ1-2, the V gene TRBV28, with D possibly TRBD1 on 5 matching bases. The CDR3 has 11 amino acids. Germline values: CDR1 MDHEN, CDR2 SYDVKM. Trimming took off 6 bases at V and 8 bases at J, with 10 bases between the two ends.

V is TRBV7-9 and J is TRBJ2-7, with D perhaps TRBD2 (5 bases). The CDR3 consists of 15 residues. Trimming stripped 5 bases from V and 2 bases from J, with 16 bases between. CDR1 and CDR2 (germline): SEHNR, FQNEAQ (reference sequence). The CDR3 DNA reads TGTGCCAGCAGCGCTCCGGGAAATGCGGCCTACGAGCAGTACTTC. This gives the protein CASSAPGNAAYEQYF.

There are many counts of this clonotype. V and J are TRBV18 and TRBJ2-2, with D perhaps being TRBD1 or TRBD2 (6 bases each). The CDR3 has 16 amino acids. Germline V gene data show CDR1 as KGHSH and CDR2 as LQKENI. The V and J ends lost 3 bases and 3 bases respectively, with 14 bases between them. The CDR3 DNA reads TGTGCCAGCTCACCGACCGCGGGGACACACACCGGGGAGCTGTTTTTT. It translates to CASSPTAGTHTGELFF. The whole variable domain, remainder taken from reference TRBV18 and TRBJ2-2, is NAGVMQNPRHLVRRRGQEARLRCSPMKGHSHVYWYRQLPEEGLKFMVYLQKENIIDESGMPKERFSAEFPKEGPSILRIQQVVRGDSAAYFCASSPTAGTHTGELFFGEGSRLTVL.

This clonotype was seen many times. J is TRBJ1-5 and V is TRBV20-1; tentatively, D is TRBD1 (6 bases). Germline CDR1 is DFQATT and CDR2 is SNEGSKA (reference sequence). Trimming stripped 6 bases from V and 4 bases from J, with 13 bases between. This CDR3 has 13 amino acids. CDR3 amino acids: CSASTGKNQPQHF. The CDR3 bases are TGCAGTGCAAGTACAGGGAAGAATCAGCCCCAGCATTTT.

In this sample, this clonotype turned up many times. This chain joins TRBV18 and TRBJ2-1; D possibly corresponds to TRBD1 (5 bases). The CDR3 sequence is 15 residues long. The V gene lost 9 bases and the J gene lost 9 bases, with 24 bases spanning the gap. CDR1 is KGHSH, CDR2 LQKENI, per germline. In DNA, the CDR3 is TGTGCCAGTCGCTTTGGGGCCGATAATCTTGCTGAGCAGTTCTTC. Its translation is CASRFGADNLAEQFF.

At least ten counts were recorded for this clonotype. The genes are TRBV30 and TRBJ1-5; D unclear. CDR1 GTSNPN and CDR2 SVGIG come from the germline V gene (reference sequence). There are 15 residues in the CDR3. The V gene lost 2 bases and the J gene lost 0 bases, with 11 bases spanning the gap. The CDR3 DNA reads as TGTGCCTGGAGTCCAGAAGAGAGTAGCAATCAGCCCCAGCATTTT. This sequence encodes CAWSPEESSNQPQHF.

This clonotype was observed a handful of times. This chain joins TRBV7-9 and TRBJ1-2; D is unresolved. Trimming stripped 0 bases from V and 4 bases from J, with 9 bases between. Germline lookup yields CDR1 SEHNR and CDR2 FQNEAQ (reference sequence). The CDR3 is 14 residues long. In DNA, the CDR3 is TGTGCCAGCAGCTTAGCGGAGGGCTCCTATGGCTACACCTTC. Protein product: CASSLAEGSYGYTF.

In regard to this clonotype: This sequence may be a read error, since a much larger clone differs from it by one base. This chain joins TRBV19 and TRBJ2-7; D is perhaps TRBD1 (7 bases). The CDR3 is made up of 12 amino acids. In germline, CDR1 is LNHDA, CDR2 SQIVND (reference sequence). CDR3 residues: CASAGQNYEQCF. DNA of the CDR3: TGTGCCAGTGCGGGACAGAACTACGAGCAGTGCTTC.

This clonotype was detected a few times. V usage is TRBV12-3 or TRBV12-4 and J usage is TRBJ2-5; 8 positions match TRBD2. CDR3 size: 14 residues. The trim removed 4 bases at V and 4 bases at J, leaving 5 bases unmatched. The CDR3 DNA is TGTGCCAGCAGTTCTGGACTAGCTCTAGAGACCCAGTACTTC. This gives the protein CASSSGLALETQYF.